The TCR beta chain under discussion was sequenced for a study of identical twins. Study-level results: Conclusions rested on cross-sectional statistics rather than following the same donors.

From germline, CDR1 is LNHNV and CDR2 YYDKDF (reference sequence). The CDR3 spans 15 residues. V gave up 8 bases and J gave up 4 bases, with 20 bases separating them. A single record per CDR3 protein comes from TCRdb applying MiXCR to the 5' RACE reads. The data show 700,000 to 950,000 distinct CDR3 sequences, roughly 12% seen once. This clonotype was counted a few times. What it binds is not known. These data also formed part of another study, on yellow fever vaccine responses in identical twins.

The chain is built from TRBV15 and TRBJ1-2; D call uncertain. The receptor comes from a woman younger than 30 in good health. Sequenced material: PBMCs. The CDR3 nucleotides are TGTGCCACCGACGCCGGCCTGACCAGCAGCTATGGCTACACCTTC. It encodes CATDAGLTSSYGYTF. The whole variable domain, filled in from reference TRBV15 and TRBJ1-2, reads DAMVIQNPRYQVTQFGKPVTLSCSQTLNHNVMYWYQQKSSQAPKLLFHYYDKDFNNEADTPDNFQSRRPNTSFCFLDIRSPGLGDTAMYLCATDAGLTSSYGYTFGSGTRLTVV.